The clone carrying this TCR beta chain has a count of ten or more. No antigen is known for it. Construction of the TCRbeta library involved unique molecular identifiers. In TCRdb, the PCR reads were re-called with MiXCR into one record per CDR3 protein. Altogether about 200,000 distinct CDR3 sequences are present, approximately 6% being singletons, with the ten largest covering under 5%. The sample comes from a study of T-cell reconstitution after alpha-beta-depleted transplantation in children. The germline gives CDR1 MNHEY, CDR2 SVGAGI. Trimming removed 8 bases at V and 3 bases at J, with 16 bases between. The CDR3 length is 14 residues. Findings of the study overall: The authors attributed T-cell counts and diversity one year after transplant mostly to newly produced T cells. Certain patients had high TCRbeta diversity at day 60, and it came from recipient T cells and thymic progenitors that survived. Several hundred expanded graft clones reportedly supplied alpha-beta T cells about two months after transplant.

V usage is TRBV6-5 and J usage is TRBJ1-1; a possible D gene is TRBD1 (5 bases). The clonotype originates from a girl under three years old with combined immunodeficiency, due to receive a stem cell transplant. The sample consisted of PBMCs, taken before TCRalphabeta/CD19-depleted stem cell transplant. The chain's CDR3 is CASHLGGLDTEAFF. The CDR3 nucleotides read TGTGCCAGCCACCTGGGGGGTCTTGACACTGAAGCTTTCTTT.